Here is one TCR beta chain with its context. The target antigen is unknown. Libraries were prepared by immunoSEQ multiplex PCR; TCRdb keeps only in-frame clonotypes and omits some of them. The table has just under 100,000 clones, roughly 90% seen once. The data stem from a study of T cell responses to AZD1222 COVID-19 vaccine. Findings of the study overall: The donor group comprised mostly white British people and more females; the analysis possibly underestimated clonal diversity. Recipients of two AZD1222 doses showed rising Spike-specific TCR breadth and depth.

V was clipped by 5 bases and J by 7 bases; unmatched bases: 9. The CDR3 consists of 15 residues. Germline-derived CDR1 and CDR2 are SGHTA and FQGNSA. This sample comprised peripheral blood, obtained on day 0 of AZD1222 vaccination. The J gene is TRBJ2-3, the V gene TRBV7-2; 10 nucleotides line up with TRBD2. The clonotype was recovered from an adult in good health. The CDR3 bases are TGTGCCAGCAGCCCTCTAGCGGGGGTGAGAAATACGCAGTATTTT. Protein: CASSPLAGVRNTQYF. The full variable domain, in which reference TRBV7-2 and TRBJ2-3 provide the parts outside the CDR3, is GAGVSQSPSNKVTEKGKDVELRCDPISGHTALYWYRQSLGQGLEFLIYFQGNSAPDKSGLPSDRFSAERTGGSVSTLTIQRTQQEDSAVYLCASSPLAGVRNTQYFGPGTRLTVL.